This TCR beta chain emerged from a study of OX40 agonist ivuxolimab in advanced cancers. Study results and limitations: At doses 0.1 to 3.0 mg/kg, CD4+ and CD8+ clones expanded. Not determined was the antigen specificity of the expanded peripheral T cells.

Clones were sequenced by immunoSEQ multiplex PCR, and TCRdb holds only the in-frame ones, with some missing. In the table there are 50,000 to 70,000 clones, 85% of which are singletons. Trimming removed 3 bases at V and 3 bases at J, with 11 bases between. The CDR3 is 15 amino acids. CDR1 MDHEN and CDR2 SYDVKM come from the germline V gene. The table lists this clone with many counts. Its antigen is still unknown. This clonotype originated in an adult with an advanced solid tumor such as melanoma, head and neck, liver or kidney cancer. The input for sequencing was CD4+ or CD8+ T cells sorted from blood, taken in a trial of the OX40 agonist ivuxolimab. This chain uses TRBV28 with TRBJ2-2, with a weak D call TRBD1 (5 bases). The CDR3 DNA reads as TGTGCCAGCAGTTTGTTAACCAGGGACACCGGGGAGCTGTTTTTT. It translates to CASSLLTRDTGELFF.